Shown below are 3 T cell receptor beta chains from a single sample sequenced in a study of vaccination effects on CD4 cells after COVID-19 (dated by TCRdb to 2021 to 2024). The library was prepared using the immunoSEQ multiplex PCR assay. Held by TCRdb, this immuneACCESS table contains in-frame sequences only and omits some clones. Under half of the omission traces to an unresolved V gene where checked; the cause of the rest is unknown. The table for this sample lists around 81,000 clones; around 74% of them were counted only once. The top ten clones comprise about 1% of the sample. In the ViraFEST assay, PBMC were stimulated with viral peptide pools, and TCR sequencing was then used to find antigen-specific CD4+ T cell clonotypes based on their expansion. After more than nine days of culture, CD4+ T cells were isolated with the EasySep CD4+ T cell isolation kit. Participants received two doses of either the BNT162b2 or the mRNA-1273 mRNA SARS-CoV-2 vaccine.

These receptors are not linked to any known antigen. Sample: CD4+ T cells from PBMCs cultured with HCoV-OC43 spike peptides, taken after COVID-19 vaccination. The label giving this sample's cell subset or site can be read as: HCoV-OC43 spike overlapping peptide pool stimulation. These receptors were taken from a human donor who received a COVID-19 vaccine.

V gene TRBV14 combines with J gene TRBJ2-1; perhaps D is TRBD1 or TRBD2 (5 bases each). The CDR3 has 19 amino acids. Trimming pared 0 bases from V and 0 bases from J, leaving 18 bases between. The germline CDR1 and CDR2 sequences are SGHDN and FVKESK. CDR3 nucleotides: TGTGCCAGCAGCCAAGATAACGGGGCGCAGGTAGGCTCCTACAATGAGCAGTTCTTC. Its protein is CASSQDNGAQVGSYNEQFF.

V gene TRBV3-1 (or the pseudogene TRBV3-2) combines with J gene TRBJ2-3; maybe TRBD2 (5 bases). The CDR3 consists of 16 residues. Trimming took 0 bases from V and 0 from J, leaving 10 bases between them. Germline CDR1 and CDR2: LGHDT and YNNKEL (reference sequence). The CDR3 nucleotides read TGTGCCAGCAGCCAAGAAGTCCGAGGGAGCACAGATACGCAGTATTTT. Encoded protein: CASSQEVRGSTDTQYF.

The genes are TRBV7-2 and TRBJ1-5; the match to TRBD1 covers 8 bases. The CDR3 sequence is 15 residues long. V shed 5 bases and J 8 bases; nucleotides not matched to a gene: 11. In germline, CDR1 is SGHTA, CDR2 FQGNSA. DNA for the CDR3: TGTGCCAGCAGCGCCATCCCAGGGGGCTACGAGCCCCAGCATTTT. Its translation is CASSAIPGGYEPQHF.